These 27 T cell receptor beta chains were all obtained from the same sample, sequenced in a study of blood T cell repertoires in COVID-19. Method: immunoSEQ multiplex PCR; TCRdb's copy keeps in-frame clones and lacks some. The data show 150,000 to 200,000 clones, about 86% seen once. Sequenced: peripheral blood. The source of these receptors is a woman in her seventies with COVID-19, enrolled during active disease.

The rearrangement joins TRBV6-1 to TRBJ1-1; D remains unclear. V dropped 2 bases and J dropped 1 base, with 8 bases sitting between them. Germline V gene lookup returns CDR1 MNHNS and CDR2 SASEGT. This CDR3 region has 14 residues. CDR3 residues: CASSESLANTEAFF. The CDR3, as DNA: TGTGCCAGCAGTGAAAGTTTAGCGAACACTGAAGCTTTCTTT.

Here the CDR3 DNA reads TGTGCCAGCTCAACTCCGGGACAGGGATCTAACTATGGCTACACCTTC. Protein sequence: CASSTPGQGSNYGYTF. The gene calls are TRBV18 and TRBJ1-2, with 9 bases fitting TRBD1. Germline V gene data show CDR1 as KGHSH and CDR2 as LQKENI. J lost 0 bases, V lost 5 bases, and 7 bases had no gene match. There are 16 residues in the CDR3.

The V and J genes are TRBV6-5 and TRBJ1-2; TRBD1 agrees at 10 bases. Unmatched junction bases numbered 3, after V lost 5 bases and J lost 6 bases. The germline CDR1 and CDR2 sequences are MNHEY and SVGAGI. The CDR3 extends over 13 amino acids. This CDR3 reads CASSRDRGHGYTF. DNA for the CDR3: TGTGCCAGCAGTAGGGACAGGGGCCATGGCTACACCTTC.

This clone has a handful of counts. In the same sample, other DNA sequences code for this CDR3. The chain joins TRBV5-1 to TRBJ1-3, with D perhaps TRBD1 (6 bases). V shed 2 bases and J shed 4 bases, with 7 bases lying between them. Germline V gene lookup returns CDR1 SGHRS and CDR2 YFSETQ. The CDR3 is made up of 13 amino acids. CDR3 sequence reads: CASSLGQGNTIYF. In DNA form, the CDR3 reads TGCGCCAGCAGCTTAGGACAGGGAAACACCATATATTTT.

This clone was detected only a few times. V gene TRBV2 combines with J gene TRBJ1-2, with D perhaps TRBD1 (5 bases). The CDR3 is 13 amino acids. V gave up 4 bases and J gave up 4 bases, with 10 bases separating them. Germline loops: CDR1 SNHLY, CDR2 FYNNEI. The CDR3 DNA follows: TGTGCCAGCAGTGGACTTCAGGGCTATGGCTACACCTTC. Residues: CASSGLQGYGYTF.

The chain carries TRBV25-1 and TRBJ2-3; D not certain. V was shortened by 6 bases and J by 5 bases, with 6 bases between the two germline ends. Looked up from germline, CDR1 is MGHDK and CDR2 is SYGVNS. The CDR3 extends over 11 amino acids. CDR3 nucleotide sequence: TGTGCCAGCAGCCTCGGAGATACGCAGTATTTT. Translating it yields CASSLGDTQYF.

In the case of this clone: A read error may produce the germline difference seen at one junction end. The chain couples TRBV29-1 to TRBJ1-2; 11 bases are shared with TRBD1. This CDR3 contains 12 residues. Germline V gene data show CDR1 as SQVTM and CDR2 as ANQGSEA. The CDR3 reads CSVEGAGQGGYF. Written as DNA, the CDR3 is TGCAGCGTTGAGGGTGCGGGACAGGGGGGGTACTTC.

The V and J genes are TRBV2 and TRBJ2-5; 8 bases agree with TRBD1. After removal of 8 bases from V and 10 bases from J, the junction contained 15 bases not matched to a gene. The CDR3 spans 14 residues. Germline V gives CDR1 SNHLY, CDR2 FYNNEI. The CDR3 spells CASVFTGGQGSQYF. CDR3 DNA sequence: TGTGCCAGCGTCTTTACAGGGGGTCAAGGGAGCCAGTACTTC.

The rearrangement joins TRBV28 to TRBJ1-5, with 7 bases lining up with TRBD1. The CDR3 loop spans 14 amino acids. V trimming: 6 bases; J trimming: 3 bases; junction bases outside the gene matches: 5. Germline CDR1 is MDHEN and CDR2 is SYDVKM. This chain's CDR3 is CASRPGGVNQPQHF. The CDR3 DNA reads TGTGCCAGCAGACCAGGGGGAGTCAATCAGCCCCAGCATTTT.

The chain uses TRBV5-6 and TRBJ1-5; the D is unclear. V lost 3 bases and J lost 1, with 14 bases in between. Germline V gives CDR1 SGHDT, CDR2 YYEEEE. This CDR3 region has 16 residues. The CDR3 bases are TGTGCCAGCAGCTCCCGACTAGGCGGGAGCAATCAGCCCCAGCATTTT. It codes for CASSSRLGGSNQPQHF.

V gene TRBV7-9 combines with J gene TRBJ2-3; 7 nucleotides match TRBD1. In germline, CDR1 is SEHNR, CDR2 FQNEAQ (reference sequence). The ends lost 3 bases at V and 1 base at J; junction bases unmatched: 4. The CDR3 runs to 15 residues. The CDR3 DNA is TGTGCCAGCAGCTTTCTCGGACAGGGCACAGATACGCAGTATTTT. Translated, it gives CASSFLGQGTDTQYF.

V is TRBV5-1 and J is TRBJ2-1; the match to TRBD2 covers 7 bases. The CDR3 runs 14 residues. V shed 5 bases, J shed 2 bases, and the junction held 4 bases outside the gene matches. Germline-derived CDR1 and CDR2 are SGHRS and YFSETQ. This chain's CDR3 is CASRSSGTYNEQFF. The CDR3 region has the DNA TGCGCCAGCAGATCAAGCGGGACCTACAATGAGCAGTTCTTC.

The rearrangement joins TRBV29-1 to TRBJ1-4; TRBD1 aligns across 8 bases. V was clipped by 5 bases and J by 5 bases; unmatched bases: 4. This CDR3 has 13 amino acids. From germline, CDR1 is SQVTM and CDR2 ANQGSEA. In DNA, the CDR3 is TGCAGCGTTTTGACAGGGGTAAATGAAAAACTGTTTTTT. Protein: CSVLTGVNEKLFF.

On this clone itself: One end of the junction varies from germline; a read error may be responsible. V gene TRBV5-6 combines with J gene TRBJ2-1, with 11 bases identical to TRBD2. Per the germline V gene, CDR1 is SGHDT and CDR2 is YYEEEE. The CDR3 runs 15 residues. CDR3 residues: CASTLGLAVYDEQFF. DNA for the CDR3: TGTGCCAGCACCTTGGGACTAGCGGTGTACGATGAGCAGTTCTTC.

Only one count was recorded for this clone. The V gene is TRBV19, the J gene TRBJ2-1, with a possible D match to TRBD1 (5 bases). From germline, CDR1 is LNHDA and CDR2 SQIVND (reference sequence). This CDR3 contains 13 residues. V shed 8 bases and J shed 10 bases, with 18 bases lying between them. CDR3 sequence: CASRGARTREQFF. The CDR3, as DNA: TGTGCCAGTCGTGGGGCCCGCACGCGGGAGCAGTTCTTC.

CDR3 protein: CASRPGTSVETQYF. The DNA for the CDR3 is TGTGCCAGCCGACCCGGGACTAGCGTGGAGACCCAGTACTTC. The V gene is TRBV2, the J gene TRBJ2-5; 10 positions match TRBD2. CDR3 length equals 14 residues. With V trimmed by 8 bases and J by 5 bases, 8 bases remained unmatched. CDR1 SNHLY and CDR2 FYNNEI come from the germline V gene.

As to this clone: This sample includes further DNA sequences coding for the same CDR3. The genes are TRBV5-1 and TRBJ1-6; 7 bases agree with TRBD1. Germline CDR1 reads SGHRS; CDR2 reads YFSETQ. The V gene end was trimmed by 1 base and the J gene end by 7 bases; junction bases not matched to a gene: 2. This CDR3 is 14 amino acids long. For the CDR3, the DNA is TGCGCCAGCAGCTTGACAGGGGACAATTCACCCCTCCACTTT. This gives the protein CASSLTGDNSPLHF.

The chain is built from TRBV30 and TRBJ1-4; no clear D gene. CDR3 length: 11 amino acids. Looked up from germline, CDR1 is GTSNPN and CDR2 is SVGIG (reference sequence). Trimming took off 5 bases at V and 8 bases at J, with 9 bases between the two ends. The CDR3 nucleotides read TGTGCCTGGGCCTCCAGGGAAAAACTGTTTTTT. Translating it yields CAWASREKLFF.

V is TRBV28 and J is TRBJ2-1, with 7 bases identical to TRBD2. Losses at the gene ends were 6 bases for V and 2 bases for J; bases not matched to a gene: 7. Per germline, CDR1 MDHEN and CDR2 SYDVKM. CDR3 size: 15 residues. CDR3 loop: CASRAHGRPYNEQFF. The CDR3 DNA follows: TGTGCCAGCAGAGCTCACGGGAGGCCCTACAATGAGCAGTTCTTC.

This sequence joins TRBV19 and TRBJ2-1; D possibly corresponds to TRBD2 (6 bases). Germline V CDR1 and CDR2: LNHDA, SQIVND (reference sequence). V lost 7 bases and J 4 bases, leaving 14 bases between the germline ends. The CDR3 runs to 14 residues. Here the CDR3 reads CASTGERLYNEQFF. The CDR3 DNA reads TGTGCCAGTACGGGGGAGCGATTATACAATGAGCAGTTCTTC.

The chain joins TRBV11-3 to TRBJ2-1; 15 bases are a match to TRBD2. Per germline, CDR1 SGHNT and CDR2 YENEEA. The CDR3 length is 16 residues. Losses at the gene ends were 2 bases for V and 8 bases for J; bases not matched to a gene: 4. The CDR3 DNA sequence: TGTGCCAGCAGCTTATGGACTAGCGGGAGGGACGATGAGCAGTTCTTC. It encodes CASSLWTSGRDDEQFF.

The CDR3 DNA is TGTGCCAGCTCACCACCGACGACAGGGGGTACCGGGGAGCTGTTTTTT. Its protein is CASSPPTTGGTGELFF. V and J are TRBV18 and TRBJ2-2; 9 nucleotides match TRBD1. Germline CDR1 reads KGHSH; CDR2 reads LQKENI. J gave up 5 bases and V 0 bases, and 4 bases lay outside the gene matches. This CDR3 comprises 16 residues.

The chain combines TRBV7-6 with TRBJ1-3, with D tentatively TRBD1 (6 bases). V gave up 3 bases and J gave up 0 bases, with 12 bases separating them. Germline loops: CDR1 SGHVS, CDR2 FNYEAQ. The CDR3 contains 16 residues. This chain's CDR3 is CASSLGGAPSGNTIYF. CDR3 coding DNA: TGTGCCAGCAGCTTGGGGGGGGCCCCCTCTGGAAACACCATATATTTT.

This clone was seen only a few times. The chain recombines TRBV30 with TRBJ2-5, with D perhaps matching TRBD1 (5 bases). V was trimmed by 8 bases and J by 4 bases, leaving 14 bases between them. The germline V gene has CDR1 GTSNPN and CDR2 SVGIG (reference sequence). The CDR3 has 12 amino acids. This CDR3 reads CATGQSAETQYF. The CDR3 DNA reads as TGTGCCACTGGACAATCCGCAGAGACCCAGTACTTC.

This chain connects TRBV3-1 (or the pseudogene TRBV3-2) to TRBJ1-2, with 10 bases matching TRBD1. The ends lost 3 bases at V and 7 bases at J; junction bases unmatched: 2. The germline gives CDR1 LGHDT, CDR2 YNNKEL (reference sequence). CDR3 length: 13 residues. CDR3 nucleotide sequence: TGTGCCAGCAGCCACGGGACAGGGGTTGGCTACACCTTC. Its protein product is CASSHGTGVGYTF.

V and J are TRBV19 and TRBJ1-1, with D possibly TRBD1 on 5 matching bases. Germline loops: CDR1 LNHDA, CDR2 SQIVND (reference sequence). The CDR3 covers 15 residues. Trimming shortened V by 5 bases and J by 3 bases, and 16 bases separated the two germline ends. CDR3 bases: TGTGCCAGTAGTGCCAGGGTCCTTGGGGACACTGAAGCTTTCTTT. It specifies CASSARVLGDTEAFF.

This sequence joins TRBV28 and TRBJ2-7; 9 nucleotides align to TRBD1. V gave up 6 bases and J gave up 3 bases; unmatched junction bases: 6. CDR1 and CDR2 (germline): MDHEN, SYDVKM. The CDR3 loop spans 14 amino acids. The CDR3 is CASRRQGGGYEQYF. Written as DNA, the CDR3 is TGTGCCAGCAGGCGACAGGGGGGAGGCTACGAGCAGTACTTC.